The rows below give T cell receptor beta chains drawn from one sample of a study of human T cells and chemical hapten exposure. MiXCR was run by TCRdb on the RACE reads, yielding one entry per CDR3 protein. The sample holds 350,000 or so distinct CDR3 sequences, around 7% seen once. Specimen: whole blood, collected in connection with sensitization to the hapten diphenylcyclopropenone (DPC). The receptors come from a woman aged 18-29 years with alopecia areata. Some clones in this sample may be carry-over from other donors' samples. The CDR3 runs from the conserved cysteine through the conserved F or W. The D gene is left open where the match is weak. Not all rows give a size; the values are once, few, many and, for expanded clones, a class.

clone_size d_call j_call v_call cdr3_aa cdr3_nt
many NA TRBJ2-7 TRBV28 CASSPRPSAHEQYF TGTGCCAGCAGTCCGAGGCCCTCCGCGCACGAGCAGTACTTC
few NA TRBJ2-4 TRBV12-3/TRBV12-4 CASWLAGDLAKNIQYF TGTGCCAGTTGGCTGGCAGGGGATTTAGCCAAAAACATTCAGTACTTC
few NA TRBJ2-2 TRBV29-1 CSVRQDGDTGELFF TGCAGCGTCAGACAGGATGGCGACACCGGGGAGCTGTTTTTT
few NA TRBJ2-1 TRBV6-1 CASTMTPTDYNEQFF TGTGCCAGCACCATGACTCCGACTGACTACAATGAGCAGTTCTTC
few NA TRBJ1-2 TRBV12-3/TRBV12-4 CASSARYYGYTF TGTGCCAGCAGTGCCAGATACTATGGCTACACCTTC
few TRBD1 TRBJ2-5 TRBV18 CASSAYSGTGVQETQYF TGTGCCAGCTCAGCCTACTCCGGGACAGGGGTCCAAGAGACCCAGTACTTC
few NA TRBJ1-1 TRBV11-3 CASSLDTGTEAFF TGTGCCAGCAGCTTAGATACGGGAACTGAAGCTTTCTTT
few NA TRBJ2-3 TRBV27 CASSLSGGTSTDTQYF TGTGCCAGCAGTTTATCAGGGGGTACTAGCACAGATACGCAGTATTTT
many NA TRBJ2-3 TRBV12-3/TRBV12-4 CASSPRGDTQYF TGTGCCAGCAGCCCACGAGGCGATACGCAGTATTTT
few NA TRBJ2-7 TRBV4-1 CASSRQTVYEQYF TGCGCCAGCAGCCGCCAGACAGTCTACGAGCAGTACTTC
many TRBD1 TRBJ2-5 TRBV10-3 CAIRPDRGRGQETQYF TGTGCCATCAGACCGGACAGGGGAAGAGGGCAAGAGACCCAGTACTTC
few TRBD1 TRBJ1-5 TRBV20-1 CSAERDRLNQPQHF TGCAGTGCTGAAAGGGACAGACTGAATCAGCCCCAGCATTTT
few NA TRBJ1-1 TRBV2 CASSFGRNTEAFF TGTGCCAGCAGTTTCGGGAGAAACACTGAAGCTTTCTTT
NA NA TRBJ1-2 TRBV18 CASSPPATANYGYTF TGTGCCAGCTCACCACCTGCCACAGCAAACTATGGCTACACCTTC
NA NA TRBJ2-1 TRBV9 CASSVNGSPYNEQFF TGTGCCAGCAGCGTAAATGGGTCCCCCTACAATGAGCAGTTCTTC
NA NA TRBJ2-3 TRBV2 CASSDDALVGGGSTDTQYF TGTGCCAGCAGTGACGATGCACTGGTGGGGGGCGGTAGCACAGATACGCAGTATTTT
NA NA TRBJ2-1 TRBV7-9 CASSLAGHNEQFF TGTGCCAGCAGCTTAGCGGGGCACAATGAGCAGTTCTTC
few TRBD1 TRBJ1-5 TRBV7-2 CASSLVGTGDDNQPQHF TGTGCCAGCAGCTTAGTGGGGACAGGGGACGACAATCAGCCCCAGCATTTT
few TRBD2 TRBJ2-7 TRBV6-5 CASSRSGSSYEQYF TGTGCCAGCAGCCGGAGCGGGAGCTCCTACGAGCAGTACTTC
few NA TRBJ2-3 TRBV7-9 CASSFEGSTDTQYF TGTGCCAGCAGCTTTGAGGGGAGCACAGATACGCAGTATTTT
few NA TRBJ2-3 TRBV12-3/TRBV12-4 CASSYSRYTQYF TGTGCCAGCAGCTACTCCCGATATACGCAGTATTTT
NA NA TRBJ2-2 TRBV18 CASSPDITNTGELFF TGTGCCAGCTCACCGGACATTACGAACACCGGGGAGCTGTTTTTT
NA TRBD1 TRBJ1-5 TRBV19 CATRPQGQGNQPQHF TGTGCCACCCGTCCACAGGGACAGGGGAATCAGCCCCAGCATTTT
NA NA TRBJ1-5 TRBV12-3/TRBV12-4 CASRLGGNDQPQHF TGTGCCAGCAGACTTGGAGGGAACGATCAGCCCCAGCATTTT
NA NA TRBJ2-3 TRBV24-1 CATSDTTSTDTQYF TGTGCCACCAGTGACACCACTAGCACGGATACGCAGTATTTT
many TRBD1 TRBJ2-7 TRBV6-1 CASSGQGHEQYF TGTGCCAGCAGCGGACAGGGTCACGAGCAGTACTTC
few TRBD1 TRBJ1-1 TRBV5-1 CASSRGQGSTEAFF TGCGCCAGCAGCCGAGGACAGGGATCCACTGAAGCTTTCTTT
few TRBD2 TRBJ2-2 TRBV5-1 CASSPVPGGRTGELFF TGCGCCAGCAGCCCCGTACCGGGGGGTCGAACCGGGGAGCTGTTTTTT
many TRBD2 TRBJ2-2 TRBV28 CASSLLSGTGGLFF TGTGCCAGCAGTTTACTTTCCGGTACGGGAGGGCTGTTTTTT
many NA TRBJ1-5 TRBV29-1 CSVRGDGNQPQHF TGCAGCGTTCGAGGTGACGGCAATCAGCCCCAGCATTTT
NA NA TRBJ1-3 TRBV28 CASSFSAGSGNTIYF TGTGCCAGCAGTTTCTCTGCGGGCTCTGGAAACACCATATATTTT
many TRBD2 TRBJ2-3 TRBV7-8 CASSPFVGLALHTQYF TGTGCCAGCAGCCCCTTTGTGGGACTAGCCCTCCATACGCAGTATTTT
many NA TRBJ2-6 TRBV5-5 CASSLSATNSGANVLTF TGTGCCAGCAGCTTGTCGGCCACAAACTCTGGGGCCAACGTCCTGACTTTC
few TRBD1 TRBJ1-5 TRBV12-5 CASRTGDGNQPQHF TGTGCTAGTCGAACAGGGGACGGCAATCAGCCCCAGCATTTT
NA NA TRBJ2-1 TRBV6-2/TRBV6-3 CASRLVLSYNEQFF TGTGCCAGCAGATTAGTGCTCTCCTACAATGAGCAGTTCTTC
few TRBD1 TRBJ1-5 TRBV27 CASSYRGGNQPQHF TGTGCCAGCAGTTACAGGGGAGGCAATCAGCCCCAGCATTTT
many NA TRBJ1-1 TRBV6-4 CASGQTANTEAFF TGTGCCAGCGGACAAACAGCGAACACTGAAGCTTTCTTT
NA NA TRBJ1-1 TRBV4-1 CASSLTTEGNTEAFF TGCGCCAGCAGCCTGACGACAGAGGGCAACACTGAAGCTTTCTTT
NA NA TRBJ1-5 TRBV7-8 CASSLAFNQPQHF TGTGCCAGCAGCTTAGCTTTCAATCAGCCCCAGCATTTT
few NA TRBJ1-4 TRBV6-5 CASSPGFQGKLFF TGTGCCAGCAGCCCAGGGTTTCAGGGAAAACTGTTTTTT
few TRBD2 TRBJ2-3 TRBV5-1 CASSLPGLAARTADTQYF TGCGCCAGCAGTTTACCGGGACTAGCGGCGAGAACCGCAGATACGCAGTATTTT
NA NA TRBJ2-2 TRBV12-3/TRBV12-4 CASRGLTDNTGELFF TGTGCCAGCAGGGGACTGACGGACAACACCGGGGAGCTGTTTTTT
few NA TRBJ1-5 TRBV6-9 CASSYAADSILLSNQPQHF TGTGCCAGCAGTTATGCCGCAGACAGTATCCTCCTTAGCAATCAGCCCCAGCATTTT
many NA TRBJ2-5 TRBV12-3/TRBV12-4 CASTQGTGVETQYF TGTGCCAGCACCCAGGGCACTGGGGTAGAGACCCAGTACTTC
many TRBD2 TRBJ2-4 TRBV7-6 CASSLRSAGDIQYF TGTGCCAGCAGCTTAAGGTCAGCGGGGGACATTCAGTACTTC
many NA TRBJ2-7 TRBV15 CATSRDRSREQYF TGTGCCACCAGCAGAGATCGTTCTCGCGAGCAGTACTTC
few NA TRBJ1-1 TRBV5-4 CASSLVLGRTNTEAFF TGTGCCAGCAGCTTGGTACTTGGACGGACGAACACTGAAGCTTTCTTT
few TRBD1 TRBJ2-2 TRBV4-3 CASSRQGRENTGELFF TGCGCCAGCAGCCGACAGGGACGCGAGAACACCGGGGAGCTGTTTTTT
many NA TRBJ1-2 TRBV7-2 CASSSPYGYTF TGTGCCAGCAGCTCACCCTATGGCTACACCTTC